The 5 T cell receptor beta chains below all came from one sample that was sequenced in a study of T cell repertoires in cytomegalovirus infection (dated by TCRdb to the late 2010s). What these receptors recognize is not known. Sequencing relied on an Illumina HiSeq 1500. Through fastp at Q25 and MiXCR, TCRdb rebuilt clones from the public reads, retaining in-frame beta chains. Entries are consolidated by CDR3 protein sequence, retaining the most common genes and DNA. The sample profile shows approximately 390,000 distinct CDR3 sequences; around a third of them were found once. The ten largest clones add up to about 14% of the sample. Interpreted using the paper, the treatment or condition label stands for: in vitro stimulation with specific CMV peptide epitopes to enrich CMV-specific T cells. Sequencing used cultured PBMCs, obtained from culture after CMV antigen stimulation. The receptors were sampled from a human donor in good health (CMV status not recorded). Some clones in this sample may be carry-over from other donors' samples.

The CDR3 nucleotides are TGTGCCAGCAGCTTAGAGCCCCCCGGGACTACCCTCCTTCCGTACTTC. As protein: CASSLEPPGTTLLPYF. This chain joins TRBV7-4 and TRBJ2-4, with 7 positions matching TRBD2. With V trimmed by 1 base and J by 15 bases, 18 bases remained unmatched. This CDR3 contains 16 residues. Per the germline V gene, CDR1 is SGHVT and CDR2 is SQSDAQ.

This clonotype was counted a few times. This chain joins TRBV6-2 or TRBV6-3 and TRBJ2-1, with TRBD2 matching 13 bases. Germline-derived CDR1 and CDR2 are MNHEY and SVGEGT. The CDR3 length is 14 residues. Trimming removed 6 bases from V and 6 bases from J; junction bases left unmatched: 2. CDR3 bases: TGTGCCAGCAGCTGGACTAGCGGGAGCAATGAGCAGTTCTTC. Its protein is CASSWTSGSNEQFF.

This clonotype has a handful of counts. This sequence joins TRBV25-1 and TRBJ1-1, with D perhaps matching TRBD1 (6 bases). Germline CDR1 reads MGHDK; CDR2 reads SYGVNS. The CDR3 is 14 residues long. V lost 4 bases and J 6 bases, leaving 15 bases between the germline ends. The DNA of the CDR3 is TGTGCCAGCAGTGGGGACATAATGTCCGCTGAAGCTTTCTTT. Translation gives CASSGDIMSAEAFF.

The chain employs TRBV6-1 and TRBJ1-2; 9 nucleotides agree with TRBD1. The CDR3 is 14 residues long. Trimming removed 6 bases from V and 8 bases from J; junction bases left unmatched: 10. The germline V gene encodes CDR1 MNHNS and CDR2 SASEGT. CDR3 sequence reads: CASRPGGQGHGYTF. For the CDR3, the DNA is TGTGCCAGCAGGCCCGGAGGACAGGGGCACGGCTACACCTTC.

This clonotype occurred many times. The rearrangement uses TRBV7-8 and TRBJ2-1; D is tentatively TRBD1 or TRBD2 (5 bases each). Trimming took off 3 bases at V and 8 bases at J, with 23 bases between the two ends. CDR3 length equals 17 residues. Germline V gene sequence: CDR1 SGHVS, CDR2 FQNEAQ. The CDR3 loop reads CASSLYVGGVRFDEQFF. In DNA form, the CDR3 reads TGTGCCAGCAGCTTGTATGTTGGGGGAGTAAGGTTCGATGAGCAGTTCTTC.